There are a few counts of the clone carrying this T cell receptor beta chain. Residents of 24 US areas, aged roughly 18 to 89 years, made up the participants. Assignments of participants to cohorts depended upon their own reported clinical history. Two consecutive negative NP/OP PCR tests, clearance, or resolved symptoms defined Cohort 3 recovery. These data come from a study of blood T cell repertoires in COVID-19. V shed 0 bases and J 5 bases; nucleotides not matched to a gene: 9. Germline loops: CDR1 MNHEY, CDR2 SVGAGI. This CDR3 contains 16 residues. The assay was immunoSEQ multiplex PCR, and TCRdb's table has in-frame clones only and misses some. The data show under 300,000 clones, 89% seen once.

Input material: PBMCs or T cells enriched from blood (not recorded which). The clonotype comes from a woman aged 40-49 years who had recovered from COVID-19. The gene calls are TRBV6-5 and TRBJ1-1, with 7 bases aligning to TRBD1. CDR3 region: CASSYSPQTGATEAFF. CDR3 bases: TGTGCCAGCAGTTACTCGCCTCAAACAGGGGCTACTGAAGCTTTCTTT.